One sample yielded the 28 T cell receptor beta chains listed below, sequenced in a study of blood T cell repertoires in COVID-19. Libraries were prepared by immunoSEQ multiplex PCR; TCRdb keeps only in-frame clonotypes and omits some of them. The sample includes 200,000 to 250,000 clones, roughly 84% of them seen just once. Material: PBMCs or T cells enriched from blood (not recorded which). The receptors were gathered from a woman between 40 and 50 years old who had recovered from COVID-19.

The chain uses TRBV2 and TRBJ1-2, with a tentative D call TRBD1 (6 bases). Trimming shortened V by 4 bases and J by 6 bases, and 15 bases separated the two germline ends. Germline CDR1 reads SNHLY; CDR2 reads FYNNEI. This CDR3 has 14 residues. CDR3: CASSGTEGKDGYTF. The CDR3 DNA sequence: TGTGCCAGCAGTGGGACAGAAGGAAAGGATGGCTACACCTTC.

This sequence joins TRBV5-6 and TRBJ2-3; 9 nucleotides agree with TRBD1. Germline assignment: CDR1 SGHDT and CDR2 YYEEEE. V was clipped by 4 bases and J by 2 bases; unmatched bases: 8. The CDR3 runs 16 residues. The CDR3 is CASSTGQGLYTDTQYF. The CDR3 region has the DNA TGTGCCAGCAGCACGGGACAGGGCCTTTACACAGATACGCAGTATTTT.

The chain links TRBV3-1 (or the pseudogene TRBV3-2) to TRBJ2-1, with a weak D call TRBD1 (5 bases). Germline CDR1 and CDR2: LGHDT and YNNKEL (reference sequence). The CDR3 sequence is 13 residues long. Trimming removed 5 bases at V and 5 bases at J, with 10 bases between. CDR3 sequence: CASSERGDNEQFF. The CDR3 DNA follows: TGTGCCAGCAGCGAAAGGGGTGACAATGAGCAGTTCTTC.

V gene TRBV27 combines with J gene TRBJ1-1, with D unresolved. V lost 7 bases and J 6 bases, leaving 18 bases between the germline ends. CDR1 and CDR2 (germline): MNHEY, SMNVEV (reference sequence). This CDR3 contains 14 residues. Written as DNA, the CDR3 is TGTGCCAGCACAGCGCCCCGAGGGTGGCCTGAAGCTTTCTTT. It specifies CASTAPRGWPEAFF.

This chain links TRBV3-1 (or the pseudogene TRBV3-2) with TRBJ1-2, with 9 bases that match TRBD1. The CDR3 consists of 14 residues. Germline V gene data show CDR1 as LGHDT and CDR2 as YNNKEL (reference sequence). The junction had 1 base not matched to a gene; V was cut back by 5 bases and J by 0 bases. As DNA, the CDR3 is TGTGCCAGCAGCGGACAGGGGTCTAACTATGGCTACACCTTC. It yields the protein CASSGQGSNYGYTF.

The J gene is TRBJ1-5, the V gene TRBV5-8, with a weak D call TRBD1 (5 bases). The CDR3 length is 14 residues. The V gene's germline CDR1 is SGHTS and CDR2 YDEGEE. Trimming shortened V by 1 base and J by 5 bases, and 10 bases separated the two germline ends. CDR3 in amino acids: CASSLSRGYQPQHF. The CDR3 coding sequence is TGTGCCAGCAGCTTGTCTAGGGGTTATCAGCCCCAGCATTTT.

Of note for this clone: Germline is not matched at one junction end, which may reflect a read error. The chain links TRBV9 to TRBJ2-1; the D gene is possibly TRBD2 (5 bases). Germline CDR1 and CDR2: SGDLS and YYNGEE. This CDR3 comprises 15 residues. The CDR3 DNA follows: TGTGCCAGCAGCGTAGATGGGAGCTCCCACAATGAGCAGTTCTTC. As protein: CASSVDGSSHNEQFF.

The rearrangement links TRBV7-9 to TRBJ1-3; maybe TRBD1 (5 bases). Germline V gene data show CDR1 as SEHNR and CDR2 as FQNEAQ (reference sequence). The CDR3 is 16 amino acids. V dropped 1 base and J dropped 0 bases, with 10 bases sitting between them. This CDR3 is CASSLGTLLSGNTIYF. CDR3 coding DNA: TGTGCCAGCAGCTTAGGGACACTTCTCTCTGGAAACACCATATATTTT.

The J gene is TRBJ2-3, the V gene TRBV12-3 or TRBV12-4; unclear D gene. The CDR3 sequence is 13 residues long. The V end lost 3 bases, the J end lost 2 bases, and 6 bases lay between the germline ends. Here the CDR3 reads CASSFSTTDTQYF. As DNA, the CDR3 is TGTGCCAGCAGTTTTAGTACCACAGATACGCAGTATTTT.

Regarding this clone: Other DNA variants within this sample encode the same CDR3. The V call is TRBV30, the J call TRBJ2-2; D gene ambiguous. V shed 2 bases and J shed 4 bases, with 5 bases lying between them. CDR1 is GTSNPN, CDR2 SVGIG, per germline (reference sequence). The CDR3 length is 12 residues. The CDR3 is CAWSFSTGELFF. CDR3 nucleotide sequence: TGTGCCTGGAGTTTCAGCACCGGGGAGCTGTTTTTT.

The chain has TRBV2 and TRBJ2-4; perhaps TRBD1 as D (6 bases). Germline loops: CDR1 SNHLY, CDR2 FYNNEI. V gave up 1 base and J gave up 4 bases, with 14 bases separating them. This CDR3 comprises 16 residues. The CDR3 is CASSEGGQRKKNIQYF. CDR3 nucleotide sequence: TGTGCCAGCAGTGAAGGAGGACAGCGAAAAAAAAACATTCAGTACTTC.

The CDR3 nucleotides read TGCGCCAGCAGCCACAACAGGGGAAACACTGAAGCTTTCTTT. This codes for CASSHNRGNTEAFF. This sequence joins TRBV5-1 and TRBJ1-1, with 7 bases aligning to TRBD1. V dropped 4 bases and J dropped 2; count of bases not matched to a gene: 5. The length of the CDR3 is 14 residues. The germline CDR1 and CDR2 sequences are SGHRS and YFSETQ.

The chain couples TRBV15 to TRBJ1-4, with TRBD1 identical over 10 bases. The V segment lost 4 bases and the J segment 4 bases; nucleotides outside the gene matches: 9. Per the germline V gene, CDR1 is LNHNV and CDR2 is YYDKDF (reference sequence). This CDR3 comprises 17 residues. The CDR3 bases are TGTGCCACCAGCACCCGGGACAGGGGATTCCGTAATGAAAAACTGTTTTTT. Protein: CATSTRDRGFRNEKLFF.

The V call is TRBV19, the J call TRBJ2-7, with TRBD1 identical over 9 bases. V was pared by 3 bases and J by 0 bases, with 0 bases of the junction left unmatched. The germline V gene encodes CDR1 LNHDA and CDR2 SQIVND (reference sequence). The CDR3 spans 14 residues. CDR3 region: CASSMTGGSYEQYF. The CDR3 nucleotides are TGTGCCAGTAGTATGACAGGGGGCTCCTACGAGCAGTACTTC. The complete variable domain, with remaining parts taken from reference TRBV19 and TRBJ2-7, reads DGGITQSPKYLFRKEGQNVTLSCEQNLNHDAMYWYRQDPGQGLRLIYYSQIVNDFQKGDIAEGYSVSREKKESFPLTVTSAQKNPTAFYLCASSMTGGSYEQYFGPGTRLTVT.

The chain has TRBV19 and TRBJ1-5; D unclear. Trimming took off 7 bases at V and 6 bases at J, with 16 bases between the two ends. Germline V gives CDR1 LNHDA, CDR2 SQIVND (reference sequence). The CDR3 extends over 14 amino acids. CDR3: CASTLYRGLQPQHF. The CDR3 DNA follows: TGTGCCAGTACCCTGTACAGAGGGCTTCAGCCCCAGCATTTT.

This chain joins TRBV5-1 and TRBJ2-1; 11 nucleotides line up with TRBD2. The length of the CDR3 is 14 residues. From germline, CDR1 is SGHRS and CDR2 YFSETQ. Trimming at V came to 4 bases and at J to 7 bases, leaving 4 bases not matched to a gene. CDR3 loop: CASSPGTSGNEQFF. CDR3 bases: TGCGCCAGCAGCCCCGGGACTAGCGGAAATGAGCAGTTCTTC.

V usage is TRBV30 and J usage is TRBJ1-1; D remains unclear. V lost 3 bases, J lost 2 bases, and 4 bases lay in between. Germline values: CDR1 GTSNPN, CDR2 SVGIG (reference sequence). The CDR3 consists of 11 residues. The CDR3 coding sequence is TGTGCCTGGAGAGCAAACACTGAAGCTTTCTTT. Its translation is CAWRANTEAFF. The full variable domain, completed using reference TRBV30 and TRBJ1-1, is SQTIHQWPATLVQPVGSPLSLECTVEGTSNPNLYWYRQAAGRGLQLLFYSVGIGQISSEVPQNLSASRPQDRQFILSSKKLLLSDSGFYLCAWRANTEAFFGQGTRLTVV.

The V and J genes are TRBV6-6 and TRBJ1-1; no clear D gene. CDR3 length equals 17 residues. Trimming cost V 5 bases and J 5 bases, with 24 bases left between them. Germline V gene data show CDR1 as MNHNY and CDR2 as SVGAGI (reference sequence). The CDR3: CASSPLKGWSEGTEAFF. CDR3 nucleotides: TGTGCCAGCAGTCCCCTTAAAGGGTGGTCGGAGGGTACTGAAGCTTTCTTT.

The rearrangement uses TRBV28 and TRBJ1-2; D remains ambiguous. The V gene's germline CDR1 is MDHEN and CDR2 SYDVKM. CDR3 length: 14 amino acids. The V end lost 1 base, the J end lost 5 bases, and 11 bases lay between the germline ends. The CDR3 here is CASSLFLVRYGYTF. The CDR3 coding sequence is TGTGCCAGCAGTTTATTTCTCGTTCGGTATGGCTACACCTTC.

The chain has TRBV2 and TRBJ2-4, with 8 bases fitting TRBD2. The CDR3 is 15 residues long. Germline V CDR1 and CDR2: SNHLY, FYNNEI. Losses at the gene ends were 6 bases for V and 2 bases for J; bases not matched to a gene: 6. DNA for the CDR3: TGTGCCAGCAGCCTAGCGGGTAGAACCAAAAACATTCAGTACTTC. It translates to CASSLAGRTKNIQYF.

As to this clone: The junction differs from germline at one of its ends, possibly a read error. The V call is TRBV12-3 or TRBV12-4, the J call TRBJ2-5, with TRBD2 as a possible D gene (5 bases). CDR3 length: 12 residues. CDR3 sequence reads: CASSPTGIQYHF. The CDR3 DNA reads TGTGCCAGCAGTCCGACCGGGATTCAATATCACTTC.

J is TRBJ1-6 and V is TRBV19; tentatively, D is TRBD1 (5 bases). CDR1 is LNHDA, CDR2 SQIVND, per germline (reference sequence). Deletions cut 6 bases from V and 0 bases from J, with 12 bases between. This CDR3 contains 16 residues. The CDR3 loop reads CASSRDSSSYNSPLHF. CDR3 in DNA: TGTGCCAGTAGCCGAGACAGCAGCTCCTATAATTCACCCCTCCACTTT. The whole variable domain, filled in from reference TRBV19 and TRBJ1-6, reads DGGITQSPKYLFRKEGQNVTLSCEQNLNHDAMYWYRQDPGQGLRLIYYSQIVNDFQKGDIAEGYSVSREKKESFPLTVTSAQKNPTAFYLCASSRDSSSYNSPLHFGNGTRLTVT.

This chain joins TRBV30 and TRBJ1-3; D call uncertain. Trimming removed 0 bases from V and 4 bases from J, with 13 bases in between. Germline V gives CDR1 GTSNPN, CDR2 SVGIG (reference sequence). The CDR3 is 15 residues long. This CDR3 reads CAWSVRSLRGNTIYF. CDR3 coding DNA: TGTGCCTGGAGTGTACGGTCCCTCCGCGGAAACACCATATATTTT. Variable domain in full (rest from reference TRBV30 and TRBJ1-3): SQTIHQWPATLVQPVGSPLSLECTVEGTSNPNLYWYRQAAGRGLQLLFYSVGIGQISSEVPQNLSASRPQDRQFILSSKKLLLSDSGFYLCAWSVRSLRGNTIYFGEGSWLTVV.

The chain joins TRBV24-1 to TRBJ2-1; unclear D gene. The CDR3 length is 15 residues. Trimming left V 5 bases short and J 3 bases short, with 13 bases between. Germline CDR1 reads KGHDR; CDR2 reads SFDVKD. The CDR3 is CATSGTMGFYNEQFF. The CDR3 nucleotides read TGTGCCACCAGTGGTACTATGGGTTTCTACAATGAGCAGTTCTTC.

This clone was observed a single time. The V call is TRBV4-1, the J call TRBJ2-1; D may be TRBD2 (5 bases). Germline V gene sequence: CDR1 MGHRA, CDR2 YSYEKL. The V end lost 1 base, the J end lost 12 bases, and 13 bases lay between the germline ends. The CDR3 is 13 residues long. CDR3 nucleotide sequence: TGCGCCAGCAGCCAAGGGGTTGCGCGGGTGCAGTTCTTC. This gives the protein CASSQGVARVQFF.

V and J are TRBV28 and TRBJ1-5, with D unresolved. The germline CDR1 and CDR2 sequences are MDHEN and SYDVKM. V was shortened by 5 bases and J by 6 bases, with 8 bases between the two germline ends. This CDR3 comprises 12 residues. The CDR3 is CASSPSGQPQHF. The DNA for the CDR3 is TGTGCCAGCAGTCCCTCCGGTCAGCCCCAGCATTTT.

The chain uses TRBV30 and TRBJ1-5, with 7 bases fitting TRBD1. The CDR3 loop spans 15 amino acids. Germline V gene data show CDR1 as GTSNPN and CDR2 as SVGIG (reference sequence). The ends lost 2 bases at V and 7 bases at J; junction bases unmatched: 11. The chain's CDR3 is CAWSLRDRERQPQHF. As DNA, the CDR3 is TGTGCCTGGAGTCTCCGCGACAGGGAGCGGCAGCCCCAGCATTTT.

The rearrangement links TRBV11-2 to TRBJ2-1; 7 positions match TRBD1. The CDR3 has 14 residues. After removal of 7 bases from V and 4 bases from J, the junction contained 7 bases not matched to a gene. The germline CDR1 and CDR2 sequences are SGHAT and FQNNGV. CDR3 residues: CASTTNRGYNEQFF. The CDR3 DNA reads as TGTGCCAGCACCACAAACAGGGGTTACAATGAGCAGTTCTTC.